This T cell receptor beta chain emerged from a study of beta chain features in type 1 diabetes. Findings of the study overall: In every one of the four CD4+ subsets, TCRB CDR3s were moderately but significantly shorter in Type 1 diabetes patients.

This clone has only a few counts. What it binds is not known. This CDR3 has 16 amino acids. V lost 1 base to trimming and J lost 2 bases, with 12 bases between them. The germline V gene has CDR1 LNHDA and CDR2 SQIVND (reference sequence). Sequenced material consisted of expressed TCRB transcripts (all of the isolated RNA was reverse transcribed). Libraries were prepared by immunoSEQ multiplex PCR; TCRdb keeps only in-frame clonotypes and omits some of them. Altogether roughly 730,000 clones are present, under 15% being singletons, with the ten largest covering roughly 0.022%. The V call is TRBV19, the J call TRBJ2-1, with a weak D call TRBD2 (6 bases). The sample taken for sequencing was naive CD4+ T cells from blood. The sequence was collected from a man between 18 and 29 years old with type 1 diabetes. The CDR3 DNA reads TGTGCCAGTAGTATAGTGGAGGGTAGTCCCTACAATGAGCAGTTCTTC. Protein product: CASSIVEGSPYNEQFF.